The next 19 T cell receptor beta chains were all read from a single sample in a study of T cells in Graves' hyperthyroidism and ophthalmopathy. What was amplified from RNA transcripts were TCR beta CDR3 regions. A set of HTBI primers served as the primers for a first-round RT-PCR of the TCR CDR3. TCRdb itself ran the multiplex PCR reads through MiXCR, one entry per CDR3 protein. Of approximately 520,000 distinct CDR3 sequences detected, 24% appear once; the ten largest clones hold about 11%. The sample was blood. These receptors were obtained from a woman in her 30s with Graves' ophthalmopathy.

This clonotype has a count of ten or more. The chain joins TRBV6-2 or TRBV6-3 to TRBJ2-7; the match to TRBD2 covers 11 bases. V shed 6 bases, J shed 0 bases, and the junction held 7 bases outside the gene matches. The length of the CDR3 is 16 residues. CDR1 and CDR2 (germline): MNHEY, SVGEGT. The chain's CDR3 is CASSDTSGGLSYEQYF. The CDR3 DNA sequence: TGTGCCAGCAGCGATACTAGCGGGGGCCTCTCCTACGAGCAGTACTTC.

In its sample, this clonotype was seen a few times. The rearrangement joins TRBV5-1 to TRBJ2-2; TRBD2 might be the D (6 bases). V lost 4 bases and J lost 2, with 15 bases in between. The V gene's germline CDR1 is SGHRS and CDR2 YFSETQ. The CDR3 has 16 amino acids. CDR3: CASSQPSTRNTGELFF. The CDR3 nucleotides are TGCGCCAGCAGCCAACCTTCGACTAGAAACACCGGGGAGCTGTTTTTT.

The sample holds a few counts of this clonotype. This chain connects TRBV19 to TRBJ1-1; D unresolved. V shed 6 bases and J shed 1 base, with 15 bases lying between them. This CDR3 region has 15 residues. Germline V gene sequence: CDR1 LNHDA, CDR2 SQIVND (reference sequence). CDR3 nucleotides: TGTGCCAGTAGGTGGCAATTGGGCGGGAACACTGAAGCTTTCTTT. Translated, it gives CASRWQLGGNTEAFF.

The chain links TRBV30 to TRBJ1-1, with 10 bases identical to TRBD1. The V gene end was trimmed by 4 bases and the J gene end by 3 bases; junction bases not matched to a gene: 5. The CDR3 runs 14 residues. In germline, CDR1 is GTSNPN, CDR2 SVGIG (reference sequence). The CDR3 DNA follows: TGTGCCTGGATGGGACAGGGGCGTGACACTGAAGCTTTCTTT. Encoded protein: CAWMGQGRDTEAFF.

This clonotype was seen repeatedly, ten times or more. The rearrangement joins TRBV2 to TRBJ2-7; 7 bases are shared with TRBD1. Trimming took 2 bases from V and 3 from J; bases not matched to a gene: 16. In germline, CDR1 is SNHLY, CDR2 FYNNEI. This CDR3 region has 18 residues. CDR3 residues: CASSESEGAGSWVYEQYF. CDR3 DNA: TGTGCCAGCAGTGAAAGCGAGGGGGCCGGATCGTGGGTCTACGAGCAGTACTTC.

V and J are TRBV6-5 and TRBJ2-2; unclear D gene. The V and J ends lost 2 bases and 6 bases respectively, with 7 bases between them. From germline, CDR1 is MNHEY and CDR2 SVGAGI. This CDR3 comprises 13 residues. The CDR3 spells CASSYGEAGELFF. CDR3 nucleotides: TGTGCCAGCAGTTACGGGGAAGCCGGGGAGCTGTTTTTT.

This clonotype was counted at least ten times. Compared with germline, one end of the junction differs, possibly owing to a read error. The chain is built from TRBV2 and TRBJ2-2, with D possibly TRBD1 on 6 matching bases. Germline lookup yields CDR1 SNHLY and CDR2 FYNNEI. This CDR3 has 15 residues. The CDR3 loop is CASSQGTMNIGELFF. CDR3 nucleotides: TGTGCCAGCAGTCAGGGGACAATGAACATCGGGGAGCTGTTTTTT.

V usage is TRBV10-3 and J usage is TRBJ1-2; 7 positions match TRBD1. Germline CDR1 reads ENHRY; CDR2 reads SYGVKD. The CDR3 loop spans 17 amino acids. Losses at the gene ends were 0 bases for V and 0 bases for J; bases not matched to a gene: 7. CDR3 sequence reads: CAISESGGQSSNYGYTF. Here the CDR3 DNA reads TGTGCCATCAGTGAGTCGGGGGGACAGTCTTCTAACTATGGCTACACCTTC.

On this clonotype itself: Sequence at one end of the junction differs from germline and may be a read error. The genes are TRBV13 and TRBJ1-1; TRBD1 aligns across 7 bases. CDR3 length equals 14 residues. Germline CDR1 reads PRHDT; CDR2 reads FYEKMQ (reference sequence). CDR3 coding DNA: TGTGCGAGCATCTTACGCTACAGGGGCACTGAAGCTTTCTTT. Translation: CASILRYRGTEAFF.

This clonotype was recorded at least ten times. The chain employs TRBV7-2 and TRBJ1-1; D is unresolved. The germline V and J ends were trimmed by 5 bases and 0 bases, with 10 bases remaining between them. The CDR3 extends over 14 amino acids. Germline V gene sequence: CDR1 SGHTA, CDR2 FQGNSA. The CDR3 DNA follows: TGTGCCAGCAGCCCATGGACGGTGAACACTGAAGCTTTCTTT. Translation: CASSPWTVNTEAFF.

This chain connects TRBV7-8 to TRBJ1-2, with TRBD1 identical over 10 bases. V was clipped by 5 bases and J by 6 bases; unmatched bases: 6. The CDR3 is 14 amino acids. Per the germline V gene, CDR1 is SGHVS and CDR2 is FQNEAQ. CDR3 in amino acids: CASSPDRGRDGYTF. The CDR3 DNA follows: TGTGCCAGCAGCCCTGACAGGGGGCGAGATGGCTACACCTTC. The whole variable domain, remainder taken from reference TRBV7-8 and TRBJ1-2, is GAGVSQSPRYKVAKRGQDVALRCDPISGHVSLFWYQQALGQGPEFLTYFQNEAQLDKSGLPSDRFFAERPEGSVSTLKIQRTQQEDSAVYLCASSPDRGRDGYTFGSGTRLTVV.

This clonotype appeared many times. CDR3 region: CASSLIRGAYEQYF. In DNA, the CDR3 is TGTGCCAGCAGCTTAATCCGGGGGGCCTACGAGCAGTACTTC. The rearrangement uses TRBV7-2 and TRBJ2-7; TRBD2 matches at 7 bases. Looked up from germline, CDR1 is SGHTA and CDR2 is FQGNSA. Trimming took 2 bases from V and 2 from J; bases not matched to a gene: 3. This CDR3 has 14 residues.

The sample holds many counts of this clonotype. This chain joins TRBV7-3 and TRBJ2-5; D uncertain. The CDR3 extends over 14 amino acids. Deletions cut 5 bases from V and 7 bases from J, with 17 bases between. Germline V gene lookup returns CDR1 SGHTA and CDR2 FQGTGA. The CDR3 reads CASSPTPADRTQYF. DNA of the CDR3: TGTGCCAGCAGCCCCACCCCCGCGGATAGGACCCAGTACTTC.

This clonotype was seen many times. The chain joins TRBV29-1 to TRBJ2-2, with 7 positions matching TRBD1. Per the germline V gene, CDR1 is SQVTM and CDR2 is ANQGSEA. V dropped 6 bases and J dropped 1; count of bases not matched to a gene: 5. The CDR3 totals 14 residues. The DNA of the CDR3 is TGCAGCGTCCAGGGACAGCTGAACACCGGGGAGCTGTTTTTT. Translating gives CSVQGQLNTGELFF.

This clonotype came up many times. The chain is built from TRBV4-1 and TRBJ2-4, with D perhaps TRBD1 (6 bases). The germline V gene has CDR1 MGHRA and CDR2 YSYEKL. CDR3 length equals 15 residues. Trimming stripped 0 bases from V and 11 bases from J, with 17 bases between. The chain's CDR3 is CASSQERTVALLQYF. CDR3 DNA: TGCGCCAGCAGCCAAGAACGGACAGTGGCCCTCCTTCAGTACTTC.

This clonotype occurred many times. V usage is TRBV6-2 or TRBV6-3 and J usage is TRBJ1-5, with D perhaps matching TRBD1 (5 bases). CDR3 length equals 19 residues. V was trimmed by 7 bases and J by 2 bases, leaving 27 bases between them. The germline gives CDR1 MNHEY, CDR2 SVGEGT. CDR3 amino acids: CASKNRGVMYGSGNQPQHF. The CDR3 nucleotides are TGTGCCAGCAAGAATCGGGGGGTCATGTACGGGTCTGGCAATCAGCCCCAGCATTTT.

The rearrangement uses TRBV6-2 or TRBV6-3 and TRBJ1-5, with TRBD1 matching 8 bases. The CDR3 contains 14 residues. Trimming at V came to 4 bases and at J to 7 bases, leaving 6 bases not matched to a gene. Germline V gene data show CDR1 as MNHEY and CDR2 as SVGEGT. CDR3 coding DNA: TGTGCCAGCAGTTTACAGGGGGGACGACAGCCCCAGCATTTT. Translation gives CASSLQGGRQPQHF.

This clonotype was recorded at least ten times. Since no conserved phenylalanine or tryptophan closes the CDR3, a read error is the likely cause. V and J are TRBV6-5 and TRBJ1-1; TRBD1 aligns across 7 bases. In germline, CDR1 is MNHEY, CDR2 SVGAGI. The CDR3 extends over 14 amino acids. The ends lost 2 bases at V and 3 bases at J; junction bases unmatched: 3. As DNA, the CDR3 is TGTGCCAGCAGTTACAACAGGGGCGACACTGAAGCTTTCCTT. It encodes CASSYNRGDTEAFL.

This clonotype was found many times. This chain links TRBV30 with TRBJ1-2; no clear D. Germline V gene sequence: CDR1 GTSNPN, CDR2 SVGIG (reference sequence). The CDR3 is 13 amino acids. V was shortened by 8 bases and J by 0 bases, with 13 bases between the two germline ends. For the CDR3, the DNA is TGTGCCGGAAGGGCAGAGGCTAACTATGGCTACACCTTC. Amino acid sequence: CAGRAEANYGYTF.